These 23 T cell receptor beta chains share one sample of origin, sequenced in a study of T cells after yellow fever vaccination. TCRdb independently ran MiXCR on the 5' RACE reads; one entry per CDR3 protein. The data show around 400,000 distinct CDR3 sequences, about 9.9% seen once. The starting material was PBMCs, obtained on the day of the first yellow fever vaccination. The receptors stem from a man in his late teens or twenties who received the YFV17D yellow fever vaccine.

The V call is TRBV7-9, the J call TRBJ1-1; D uncertain. CDR1 SEHNR and CDR2 FQNEAQ come from the germline V gene (reference sequence). CDR3 length equals 14 residues. Trimming removed 3 bases at V and 3 bases at J, with 11 bases between. The CDR3 loop reads CASSFGWMDTEAFF. CDR3 coding DNA: TGTGCCAGCAGCTTCGGCTGGATGGACACTGAAGCTTTCTTT.

V usage is TRBV6-5 and J usage is TRBJ1-2; no clear D. With 2 bases removed from V and 1 base from J, the gap between germline ends came to 8 bases. This CDR3 contains 14 residues. The germline CDR1 and CDR2 sequences are MNHEY and SVGAGI. CDR3 coding DNA: TGTGCCAGCAGTTACGGAGTCGGTAACTATGGCTACACCTTC. Translated: CASSYGVGNYGYTF.

This clonotype was counted only a few times. The chain combines TRBV27 with TRBJ2-1, with a possible D match to TRBD1 (6 bases). The CDR3 is made up of 15 amino acids. V lost 5 bases, J lost 8 bases, and 19 bases lay in between. Germline assignment: CDR1 MNHEY and CDR2 SMNVEV (reference sequence). CDR3 bases: TGTGCCAGCAGTGTCATCCCTACAGGGTTCCATGAGCAGTTCTTC. It is translated as CASSVIPTGFHEQFF.

The chain joins TRBV6-2 or TRBV6-3 to TRBJ2-7, with TRBD1 matching 12 bases. Germline assignment: CDR1 MNHEY and CDR2 SVGEGT. This CDR3 has 16 amino acids. V lost 6 bases to trimming and J lost 6 bases; unmatched junction nucleotides: 12. The CDR3 DNA reads as TGTGCCAGCAGCCGATCGCCGGGACAGGGGGCTCTCGAGCAGTACGTC. Its protein is CASSRSPGQGALEQYV.

This clonotype has only a few counts. The CDR3: CASSPRLDYEQYV. The CDR3 DNA is TGCGCCAGCAGCCCACGACTAGACTACGAGCAGTACGTC. The chain recombines TRBV5-1 with TRBJ2-7; D may be TRBD2 (6 bases). This CDR3 has 13 amino acids. V gave up 4 bases and J gave up 3 bases, with 11 bases separating them. CDR1 and CDR2 from the germline V gene are SGHRS and YFSETQ.

This clonotype has a handful of counts. This sequence joins TRBV7-2 and TRBJ2-3, with D tentatively TRBD2 (5 bases). Trimming removed 8 bases from V and 1 base from J, with 22 bases in between. This CDR3 has 17 amino acids. Germline V CDR1 and CDR2: SGHTA, FQGNSA. CDR3 residues: CASSISRAGGGTDTQYF. The CDR3 nucleotides are TGTGCCAGCTCGATCTCGAGGGCGGGTGGCGGCACAGATACGCAGTATTTT.

The sample holds a few counts of this clonotype. The rearrangement links TRBV20-1 to TRBJ1-5; tentatively, D is TRBD1 (6 bases). The CDR3 loop spans 12 amino acids. Germline V gene lookup returns CDR1 DFQATT and CDR2 SNEGSKA (reference sequence). V was trimmed by 8 bases and J by 3 bases, leaving 11 bases between them. This CDR3 reads CSITGPNQPQHF. The CDR3 region has the DNA TGCAGTATAACAGGGCCCAATCAGCCCCAGCATTTT.

This chain connects TRBV19 to TRBJ1-6, with a possible D match to TRBD1 (6 bases). The germline gives CDR1 LNHDA, CDR2 SQIVND (reference sequence). Trimming pared 9 bases from V and 4 bases from J, leaving 13 bases between. CDR3 length: 14 amino acids. CDR3 residues: CASRQGNYNSPLHF. DNA for the CDR3: TGTGCCAGCCGTCAGGGGAATTATAATTCACCCCTCCACTTT.

The rearrangement uses TRBV20-1 and TRBJ2-7, with D possibly called TRBD1 or TRBD2 (5 bases each). There are 15 residues in the CDR3. V shed 3 bases and J shed 3 bases, with 18 bases lying between them. The germline V gene has CDR1 DFQATT and CDR2 SNEGSKA (reference sequence). The CDR3 bases are TGCAGTGCTAGCGACGGGACGAGCCCATTCTACGAGCAGTACTTC. This gives the protein CSASDGTSPFYEQYF.

This clonotype was counted a few times. V usage is TRBV9 and J usage is TRBJ2-2; D may correspond to TRBD1 or TRBD2 (5 bases each). Trimming pared 0 bases from V and 4 bases from J, leaving 10 bases between. The CDR3 runs 15 residues. Germline V gene data show CDR1 as SGDLS and CDR2 as YYNGEE. The CDR3 sequence: CASSVAGGSTGELFF. In nucleotides, the CDR3 is TGTGCCAGCAGCGTAGCTGGGGGATCCACCGGGGAGCTGTTTTTT.

The chain joins TRBV5-1 to TRBJ2-2; TRBD1 agrees at 7 bases. V trimming: 5 bases; J trimming: 5 bases; junction bases outside the gene matches: 15. Germline assignment: CDR1 SGHRS and CDR2 YFSETQ. This CDR3 is 17 amino acids long. CDR3 coding DNA: TGCGCCAGCAGTCTATCTCGGGACAGTGTCTCAACCGGGGAGCTGTTTTTT. It translates to CASSLSRDSVSTGELFF.

The chain uses TRBV9 and TRBJ2-3, with 12 bases matching TRBD2. The CDR3 has 17 residues. V trimming: 2 bases; J trimming: 2 bases; junction bases outside the gene matches: 6. Germline-derived CDR1 and CDR2 are SGDLS and YYNGEE. The CDR3 region has the DNA TGTGCCAGCAGCGTGTTCGGACTAGCGGGGTCCACAGATACGCAGTATTTT. It encodes CASSVFGLAGSTDTQYF.

This chain uses TRBV29-1 with TRBJ2-2; a weak D match, TRBD2 (5 bases). Per the germline V gene, CDR1 is SQVTM and CDR2 is ANQGSEA. This CDR3 region has 14 residues. With 6 bases removed from V and 1 base from J, the gap between germline ends came to 12 bases. The CDR3 bases are TGCAGCGTCGCCGAGAGCGGGAACACCGGGGAGCTGTTTTTT. Amino acid sequence: CSVAESGNTGELFF.

In this sample, this clonotype turned up a few times. The chain uses TRBV12-3 or TRBV12-4 and TRBJ2-5, with D possibly TRBD1 on 5 matching bases. Trimming pared 6 bases from V and 1 base from J, leaving 15 bases between. This CDR3 region has 15 residues. The CDR3 loop reads CASRTLRGFQETQYF. As DNA, the CDR3 is TGTGCCAGCAGGACGTTAAGGGGATTCCAAGAGACCCAGTACTTC.

This clonotype was counted between two and nine times. This rearrangement joins TRBV5-5 to TRBJ1-4; D remains ambiguous. The CDR3 runs 16 residues. The V end was cut by 2 bases, the J end by 6 bases, with 17 bases between. CDR1 is SGHKS, CDR2 YYEKEE, per germline (reference sequence). The CDR3 here is CASSFGPALEDEKLFF. The CDR3, as DNA: TGTGCCAGCAGCTTTGGGCCAGCCCTCGAGGATGAAAAACTGTTTTTT.

The chain employs TRBV12-5 and TRBJ2-5, with a tentative D call TRBD1 (6 bases). CDR1 and CDR2 from the germline V gene are LGHNT and FRNRAP. Trimming took off 3 bases at V and 2 bases at J, with 13 bases between the two ends. CDR3 length equals 15 residues. CDR3 DNA sequence: TGTGCTAGTGGTTTTCAAATAGGACAGCAAGAGACCCAGTACTTC. It codes for CASGFQIGQQETQYF.

This rearrangement joins TRBV5-6 to TRBJ2-5; 7 nucleotides align to TRBD1. The CDR3 covers 15 residues. Germline lookup yields CDR1 SGHDT and CDR2 YYEEEE. J was trimmed by 4 bases and V by 4 bases; bases with no gene match: 10. The CDR3 region is CASSTGQAKGETQYF. In DNA form, the CDR3 reads TGTGCCAGCAGCACAGGACAGGCTAAAGGAGAGACCCAGTACTTC.

This clonotype was seen only a few times. CDR3 sequence: CASSSDSGELFF. CDR3 in DNA: TGTGCCAGCAGTTCGGACAGCGGGGAGCTGTTTTTT. The rearrangement links TRBV6-2 or TRBV6-3 to TRBJ2-2, with a tentative D call TRBD1 (6 bases). The V gene's germline CDR1 is MNHEY and CDR2 SVGEGT. The CDR3 is 12 residues long. V lost 4 bases, J lost 7 bases, and 7 bases lay in between.

In this sample, this clonotype turned up a few times. In DNA form, the CDR3 reads TGTGCCTGGGACGGGTGGACAACTGAAGCTTTCTTT. Translating gives CAWDGWTTEAFF. The genes are TRBV7-9 and TRBJ1-1; perhaps TRBD1 as D (5 bases). Germline CDR1 reads SEHNR; CDR2 reads FQNEAQ (reference sequence). V was clipped by 11 bases and J by 5 bases, with 15 bases between them. This CDR3 contains 12 residues.

This clonotype came up many times. The rearrangement links TRBV5-1 to TRBJ2-2; 11 bases align to TRBD2. With V trimmed by 4 bases and J by 4 bases, 6 bases remained unmatched. The length of the CDR3 is 16 residues. Germline CDR1 reads SGHRS; CDR2 reads YFSETQ. The DNA of the CDR3 is TGCGCCAGCAGCCCGTTAGCGGGGGGGCGCACCGGGGAGCTGTTTTTT. Its translation: CASSPLAGGRTGELFF.

This clonotype was observed a few times. The chain carries TRBV5-6 and TRBJ2-3; TRBD2 agrees at 8 bases. The CDR3 length is 15 residues. V was clipped by 4 bases and J by 2 bases; unmatched bases: 6. CDR1 and CDR2 from the germline V gene are SGHDT and YYEEEE. CDR3 bases: TGTGCCAGCAGCGTTAGCGGGGCGCTCACAGATACGCAGTATTTT. Protein: CASSVSGALTDTQYF.

This clonotype came up a few times. A read error may explain this, as a much larger clone is one base away. The J gene is TRBJ2-1, the V gene TRBV6-2 or TRBV6-3; TRBD1 might be the D (6 bases). Germline V gene lookup returns CDR1 MNHEY and CDR2 SVGEGT. With 6 bases removed from V and 0 bases from J, the gap between germline ends came to 6 bases. CDR3 length: 13 amino acids. CDR3 nucleotides: TGTGCCAGCAGAGGGGGCTCCTACAATGAGCAGTTCTTC. This sequence encodes CASRGGSYNEQFF.

The sample holds a few counts of this clonotype. The CDR3 spells CASSQVRIQNTEAFF. The CDR3 DNA sequence: TGTGCCAGCAGCCAAGTCCGAATTCAGAACACTGAAGCTTTCTTT. The chain recombines TRBV3-1 with TRBJ1-1; D is unclear. This CDR3 spans 15 amino acids. The germline gives CDR1 LGHDT, CDR2 YNNKEL (reference sequence). V lost 1 base and J 1 base, leaving 10 bases between the germline ends.